The following is a T cell receptor (beta chain) sequence with its context. This CDR3 spans 16 amino acids. J gave up 5 bases and V 0 bases, and 7 bases lay outside the gene matches. Germline V gene lookup returns CDR1 SGHTA and CDR2 FQGNSA. Peripheral blood and lesional scalp punch biopsies came from alopecia areata patients. Sequencing relied on a cDNA template that was reverse transcribed from extracted RNA. The method was immunoSEQ multiplex PCR; TCRdb's version includes in-frame clones alone and lacks a portion of them. The table includes 95,000 to 150,000 clones, 45% to 50% detected once. This record belongs to a study of CD8+ T cells in alopecia areata.

Material for sequencing was NKG2D-low CD8+ T cells sorted from blood. The origin of this receptor is a human donor with alopecia areata. The V and J genes are TRBV7-2 and TRBJ2-5, with 9 bases matching TRBD2. The CDR3 loop is CASSLALAGSGETQYF. The CDR3 coding sequence is TGTGCCAGCAGCTTAGCCCTAGCGGGGTCTGGGGAGACCCAGTACTTC.